Below are 15 T cell receptor beta chains sequenced from a single sample in a study of T cells in Graves' hyperthyroidism and ophthalmopathy. Authors of the study amplified TCR beta CDR3 regions from RNA transcripts. HTBI primers were the set used in a first-round RT-PCR of the TCR CDR3. Via MiXCR, TCRdb re-called the multiplex PCR reads, giving one row per CDR3 protein. The sample has fewer than 110,000 distinct CDR3 sequences; approximately 48% are singletons. Sequenced input: blood. Receptors originate from a man aged 40-50 years with Graves' hyperthyroidism.

This chain joins TRBV9 and TRBJ2-6, with 7 bases lining up with TRBD2. Germline assignment: CDR1 SGDLS and CDR2 YYNGEE. This CDR3 is built from 17 residues. J lost 2 bases, V lost 3 bases, and 8 bases had no gene match. In DNA, the CDR3 is TGTGCCAGCAGCGCAAGGGGCGGGAGCCCTGGGGCCAACGTCCTGACTTTC. This codes for CASSARGGSPGANVLTF.

This clonotype has at least ten counts. The chain employs TRBV12-3 or TRBV12-4 and TRBJ1-1; D gene ambiguous. V gave up 2 bases and J gave up 4 bases, with 14 bases separating them. The CDR3 totals 15 residues. For the CDR3, the DNA is TGTGCCAGCAGTTTACATTTTCCCCGGGGCACTGAAGCTTTCTTT. Protein: CASSLHFPRGTEAFF.

Turning to this clonotype: Likely a read error: the CDR3 ends without its conserved phenylalanine or tryptophan. J is TRBJ1-3 and V is TRBV6-6, with 7 bases fitting TRBD1. With 2 bases clipped from V and 0 bases from J, the junction kept 7 bases outside the gene matches. Germline values: CDR1 MNHNY, CDR2 SVGAGI (reference sequence). CDR3 length: 17 residues. The CDR3 DNA is TGTGCCAGCAGTTACGCGACAGGGCAGAGCTCTGGAAACACCATATATTGT. This gives the protein CASSYATGQSSGNTIYC.

This clonotype was seen only once. The V gene is TRBV25-1, the J gene TRBJ1-5; perhaps TRBD1 as D (5 bases). V was shortened by 4 bases and J by 3 bases, with 13 bases between the two germline ends. The CDR3 extends over 15 amino acids. Per the germline V gene, CDR1 is MGHDK and CDR2 is SYGVNS. CDR3 sequence reads: CASSARDSLNQPQHF. The CDR3 DNA reads as TGTGCCAGCAGTGCCCGAGACAGCCTCAATCAGCCCCAGCATTTT.

Ten or more counts support this clonotype. V usage is TRBV5-1 and J usage is TRBJ2-3; TRBD1 matches 8 bases. With V trimmed by 0 bases and J by 2 bases, 2 bases remained unmatched. The CDR3 is 15 amino acids. Germline values: CDR1 SGHRS, CDR2 YFSETQ. The CDR3 here is CASSLVGQVTDTQYF. In nucleotides, the CDR3 is TGCGCCAGCAGCTTGGTGGGACAGGTCACAGATACGCAGTATTTT.

Ten or more counts support this clonotype. The J gene is TRBJ2-1, the V gene TRBV7-9; weak D call: TRBD2 (5 bases). Germline V gives CDR1 SEHNR, CDR2 FQNEAQ (reference sequence). The CDR3 covers 13 residues. Trimming left V 5 bases short and J 6 bases short, with 11 bases between. CDR3 residues: CASSPIGVNEQFF. The CDR3 nucleotides are TGTGCCAGCAGCCCGATCGGGGTCAATGAGCAGTTCTTC.

This clonotype was picked up many times. V and J are TRBV2 and TRBJ2-1; TRBD1 agrees at 8 bases. Germline lookup yields CDR1 SNHLY and CDR2 FYNNEI. The CDR3 contains 16 residues. V gave up 2 bases and J gave up 6 bases; unmatched junction bases: 9. This CDR3 is CASSEIGAGGFNEQFF. In DNA form, the CDR3 reads TGTGCCAGCAGTGAAATAGGGGCAGGGGGCTTCAATGAGCAGTTCTTC.

The J gene is TRBJ2-3, the V gene TRBV5-1; TRBD2 is a possible D gene (5 bases). The germline V gene encodes CDR1 SGHRS and CDR2 YFSETQ. V lost 4 bases and J lost 7, with 13 bases in between. This CDR3 is 13 amino acids long. The CDR3 protein is CASSPGNRYTQYF. CDR3 bases: TGCGCCAGCAGCCCCGGGAATAGGTATACGCAGTATTTT.

The chain recombines TRBV2 with TRBJ1-2; 7 bases fit TRBD1. The V gene's germline CDR1 is SNHLY and CDR2 FYNNEI. With 4 bases clipped from V and 4 bases from J, the junction kept 3 bases outside the gene matches. The CDR3 is 13 amino acids. The CDR3 loop reads CASSVGQLYGYTF. The CDR3, as DNA: TGTGCCAGCAGTGTGGGACAGCTCTATGGCTACACCTTC.

This rearrangement joins TRBV6-5 to TRBJ2-2; 11 bases agree with TRBD2. The CDR3 loop spans 17 amino acids. J gave up 7 bases and V 6 bases, and 13 bases lay outside the gene matches. Germline V CDR1 and CDR2: MNHEY, SVGAGI. CDR3 sequence reads: CASSPYDSGRADGELFF. CDR3 sequence (DNA): TGTGCCAGCAGCCCGTATGATAGCGGGAGGGCCGACGGGGAGCTGTTTTTT.

This clonotype was detected many times. V gene TRBV7-2 combines with J gene TRBJ1-1; D might be TRBD1 (5 bases). Germline values: CDR1 SGHTA, CDR2 FQGNSA. V gave up 4 bases and J gave up 2 bases, with 14 bases separating them. CDR3 size: 15 residues. The CDR3 sequence is CASSYLWQGNTEAFF. CDR3 in DNA: TGTGCCAGCAGCTACCTTTGGCAGGGAAACACTGAAGCTTTCTTT.

V is TRBV19 and J is TRBJ2-2; a possible D gene is TRBD2 (6 bases). Trimming pared 3 bases from V and 9 bases from J, leaving 8 bases between. Per germline, CDR1 LNHDA and CDR2 SQIVND (reference sequence). The CDR3 contains 12 residues. The CDR3 nucleotides are TGTGCCAGTAGTATCGGGACTCGGGAGCTGTTTTTT. This translates into CASSIGTRELFF.

This clonotype was counted ten times or more. The V gene is TRBV29-1, the J gene TRBJ2-5; D perhaps matches TRBD1 (6 bases). Trimming removed 5 bases from V and 5 bases from J, with 18 bases in between. CDR1 and CDR2 (germline): SQVTM, ANQGSEA. The CDR3 consists of 14 residues. CDR3 DNA: TGCAGCGTTATCCGGTACAGGGTCAATGAGACCCAGTACTTC. Translating gives CSVIRYRVNETQYF.

A remark on this clonotype: At one end, the junction sequence differs from germline, possibly due to a read error. This chain uses TRBV9 with TRBJ2-5, with D maybe TRBD2 (5 bases). CDR1 and CDR2 from the germline V gene are SGDLS and YYNGEE. This CDR3 is built from 8 residues. The DNA of the CDR3 is TGTGCCAGCAGCGTAGCTAGCTGG. It translates to CASSVASW.

In this sample, this clonotype turned up many times. V gene TRBV7-9 combines with J gene TRBJ1-1, with TRBD1 identical over 8 bases. Germline-derived CDR1 and CDR2 are SEHNR and FQNEAQ (reference sequence). The junction had 8 bases not matched to a gene; V was cut back by 1 base and J by 7 bases. The CDR3 loop spans 15 amino acids. CDR3 amino acids: CASSLGPRGQDEAFF. The CDR3 DNA reads TGTGCCAGCAGCTTAGGCCCCAGGGGGCAGGATGAAGCTTTCTTT.